This T cell receptor beta chain was found in a study of CD8+CD57+ T cells in acquired aplastic anemia. The patients chosen for sequencing had shown expansion of CD8+CD57+ cells (detected by flow cytometry). There was no therapy given to any patient before the blood sampling took place. Only one count was recorded for this clonotype. This is likely a read error, given that the CDR3 carries no conserved phenylalanine or tryptophan at its end. Germline CDR1 and CDR2: SGHRS and YFSETQ. The CDR3 has 17 residues. V lost 0 bases and J 8 bases, leaving 21 bases between the germline ends. CDR3 and TCR beta VDJ profiling relied on genomic DNA as the template. Each CDR3 protein is one row after TCRdb ran MiXCR on the reads. The sample includes approximately 180,000 distinct CDR3 sequences, under 55% of them seen just once.

The gene calls are TRBV5-1 and TRBJ2-1; D is possibly TRBD2 (7 bases). The specimen sequenced was sorted CD4+, CD8+, or CD8+CD57+ T cells (not recorded which) from PBMCs. This sequence originates from a human donor with aplastic anemia. Here the CDR3 reads CASSLVTFGGGFDEQFL. DNA of the CDR3: TGCGCCAGCAGCTTGGTTACTTTCGGCGGGGGCTTCGATGAGCAGTTCCTC.